The 26 T cell receptor beta chains below come from one sample, sequenced in a study of cytomegalovirus exposure and HLA in healthy donors. The PCR contained 60 Vbeta and 13 Jbeta primers. Sequenced by immunoSEQ multiplex PCR; TCRdb stores in-frame clones only, minus some. This sample yields about 220,000 clones, of which over 60% are seen a single time; around 0.63% belongs to the top ten. What was sequenced was PBMCs. These TCRs come from a young man in good health and CMV-seronegative.

Only one count was recorded for this clone. The V call is TRBV11-2, the J call TRBJ2-7; the D gene is possibly TRBD1 (6 bases). V dropped 4 bases and J dropped 3 bases, with 19 bases sitting between them. This CDR3 has 16 residues. CDR1 is SGHAT, CDR2 FQNNGV, per germline. The CDR3 DNA sequence: TGTGCCAGCAGCTCGGGCCGTGGACAGAGATTCTACGAGCAGTACTTC. Translated: CASSSGRGQRFYEQYF.

This chain links TRBV27 with TRBJ1-1, with D maybe TRBD1 (6 bases). Germline loops: CDR1 MNHEY, CDR2 SMNVEV (reference sequence). The CDR3 spans 12 residues. Trimming left V 6 bases short and J 7 bases short, with 12 bases between. CDR3 nucleotides: TGTGCCAGCAGCACCACAGGGAGTGAAGCTTTCTTT. As protein: CASSTTGSEAFF.

This rearrangement joins TRBV4-1 to TRBJ1-4; 11 bases match TRBD1. The CDR3 spans 15 residues. Germline-derived CDR1 and CDR2 are MGHRA and YSYEKL. J was trimmed by 5 bases and V by 5 bases; bases with no gene match: 4. CDR3 in amino acids: CASSERDRGNEKLFF. The CDR3 bases are TGCGCCAGCAGCGAAAGGGACAGGGGGAATGAAAAACTGTTTTTT.

The J gene is TRBJ2-2, the V gene TRBV6-6; possible D gene TRBD2, 6 bases. The CDR3 contains 13 residues. Looked up from germline, CDR1 is MNHNY and CDR2 is SVGAGI (reference sequence). V lost 6 bases, J lost 5 bases, and 10 bases lay in between. CDR3 DNA: TGTGCCAGCAGATTAAGCGGGACCGGGGAGCTGTTTTTT. Protein product: CASRLSGTGELFF.

This chain connects TRBV18 to TRBJ1-2; TRBD1 agrees at 10 bases. The CDR3 loop spans 15 amino acids. Germline CDR1 KGHSH, CDR2 LQKENI. Trimming at V came to 2 bases and at J to 3 bases, leaving 3 bases not matched to a gene. The CDR3 here is CASSPEGTGDYGYTF. CDR3 DNA: TGTGCCAGCTCACCAGAAGGGACAGGGGACTATGGCTACACCTTC.

J is TRBJ1-2 and V is TRBV19, with D perhaps matching TRBD1 (6 bases). With 4 bases removed from V and 3 bases from J, the gap between germline ends came to 15 bases. Germline V gene sequence: CDR1 LNHDA, CDR2 SQIVND (reference sequence). The CDR3 runs to 15 residues. The CDR3, as DNA: TGTGCCAGTAGTAGACAGGACAGACCGGACTATGGCTACACCTTC. It codes for CASSRQDRPDYGYTF.

This chain joins TRBV13 and TRBJ2-2, with D possibly being TRBD2 (7 bases). With 0 bases removed from V and 2 bases from J, the gap between germline ends came to 16 bases. CDR1 is PRHDT, CDR2 FYEKMQ, per germline (reference sequence). The CDR3 has 18 amino acids. The CDR3 sequence: CASSLGPLSGTNTGELFF. CDR3 DNA: TGTGCCAGCAGCTTAGGGCCCCTGAGCGGGACAAACACCGGGGAGCTGTTTTTT.

This chain connects TRBV5-1 to TRBJ2-3, with a weak D call TRBD1 (6 bases). Germline CDR1 and CDR2: SGHRS and YFSETQ. The CDR3 totals 17 residues. V lost 4 bases and J lost 2, with 20 bases in between. CDR3: CASSTVPTGLHTDTQYF. CDR3 coding DNA: TGCGCCAGCAGCACCGTCCCTACAGGGCTTCACACAGATACGCAGTATTTT.

V usage is TRBV19 and J usage is TRBJ2-1; 15 bases match TRBD2. V was pared by 6 bases and J by 7 bases, with 4 bases of the junction left unmatched. CDR3 length: 15 amino acids. Germline-derived CDR1 and CDR2 are LNHDA and SQIVND (reference sequence). Written as DNA, the CDR3 is TGTGCCAGTAGGCCGGGACTAGCGGGAGGAAATGAGCAGTTCTTC. Translation gives CASRPGLAGGNEQFF.

The CDR3 DNA is TGCAGCGTTGATTGGGCCCAGGGGGGAGGCTCTGAAGCTTTCTTT. Amino acid sequence: CSVDWAQGGGSEAFF. The chain carries TRBV29-1 and TRBJ1-1; 7 bases are a match to TRBD1. This CDR3 contains 15 residues. With V trimmed by 3 bases and J by 6 bases, 13 bases remained unmatched. Germline lookup yields CDR1 SQVTM and CDR2 ANQGSEA.

The chain couples TRBV27 to TRBJ2-2, with D possibly matching TRBD1 (6 bases). Germline V lookup: CDR1 MNHEY, CDR2 SMNVEV (reference sequence). Trimming cost V 8 bases and J 7 bases, with 14 bases left between them. The CDR3 length is 13 residues. The chain's CDR3 is CASRLGGSGELFF. CDR3 DNA sequence: TGTGCCAGCCGACTTGGGGGCAGCGGGGAGCTGTTTTTT.

The chain couples TRBV7-9 to TRBJ1-1; the D is unclear. CDR1 is SEHNR, CDR2 FQNEAQ, per germline (reference sequence). The ends were cut back, 4 bases at V and 1 base at J, with 10 bases in the middle. This CDR3 is built from 14 residues. CDR3 sequence: CASSSKAGNTEAFF. In nucleotides, the CDR3 is TGTGCCAGCAGCTCAAAGGCGGGGAACACTGAAGCTTTCTTT.

The chain employs TRBV28 and TRBJ1-5; D may be TRBD1 (6 bases). The CDR3 spans 17 residues. Germline CDR1 reads MDHEN; CDR2 reads SYDVKM. V lost 2 bases, J lost 2 bases, and 16 bases lay in between. DNA for the CDR3: TGTGCCAGCAGTTTAAGATTCACAGGGATGGGCAATCAGCCCCAGCATTTT. Translating gives CASSLRFTGMGNQPQHF.

The rearrangement uses TRBV9 and TRBJ2-1; 8 bases match TRBD2. Per the germline V gene, CDR1 is SGDLS and CDR2 is YYNGEE. CDR3 size: 14 residues. V dropped 7 bases and J dropped 7; count of bases not matched to a gene: 10. CDR3 nucleotide sequence: TGTGCCAGCGGTACGGGAGGGCCAGGGAATGAGCAGTTCTTC. It is translated as CASGTGGPGNEQFF.

The chain uses TRBV19 and TRBJ1-2, with 10 nucleotides matching TRBD1. V shed 1 base, J shed 1 base, and the junction held 3 bases outside the gene matches. The germline gives CDR1 LNHDA, CDR2 SQIVND (reference sequence). The CDR3 spans 16 residues. This CDR3 is CASSIAWTGGNYGYTF. The CDR3 DNA sequence: TGTGCCAGTAGTATAGCCTGGACAGGGGGTAACTATGGCTACACCTTC. The entire variable domain, with the rest obtained from reference TRBV19 and TRBJ1-2, is as follows: DGGITQSPKYLFRKEGQNVTLSCEQNLNHDAMYWYRQDPGQGLRLIYYSQIVNDFQKGDIAEGYSVSREKKESFPLTVTSAQKNPTAFYLCASSIAWTGGNYGYTFGSGTRLTVV.

V is TRBV5-4 and J is TRBJ2-5; a weak D match, TRBD1 (6 bases). The CDR3 runs 13 residues. Germline V gene data show CDR1 as SGHNT and CDR2 as YYREEE (reference sequence). The ends were cut back, 5 bases at V and 1 base at J, with 9 bases in the middle. This CDR3 is CASRKQGQETQYF. CDR3 sequence (DNA): TGTGCCAGCAGAAAACAGGGCCAAGAGACCCAGTACTTC.

V and J are TRBV27 and TRBJ1-2, with no clear D. Deletions cut 2 bases from V and 3 bases from J, with 13 bases between. From germline, CDR1 is MNHEY and CDR2 SMNVEV (reference sequence). The CDR3 extends over 15 amino acids. The CDR3 sequence is CASSLKAGSHYGYTF. In nucleotides, the CDR3 is TGTGCCAGCAGTTTAAAGGCAGGATCCCACTATGGCTACACCTTC.

This chain uses TRBV2 with TRBJ1-5; D is perhaps TRBD1 (6 bases). Germline V gene data show CDR1 as SNHLY and CDR2 as FYNNEI. Trimming shortened V by 5 bases and J by 0 bases, and 20 bases separated the two germline ends. This CDR3 is 18 amino acids long. The CDR3 region has the DNA TGTGCCAGCAGTCTTCCCCCCTGGGACATTTATAGCAATCAGCCCCAGCATTTT. It is translated as CASSLPPWDIYSNQPQHF.

Comment on this clone: Sequence at one end of the junction differs from germline and may be a read error. The sample has other DNA sequences that encode this CDR3 too. The chain has TRBV5-1 and TRBJ1-1, with D possibly matching TRBD1 (6 bases). The CDR3 length is 15 residues. From germline, CDR1 is SGHRS and CDR2 YFSETQ. The CDR3 coding sequence is TGCGCTAGCAGCATTCAGCAGGGGAAACACACTGAAGCTTTCTTT. As protein: CASSIQQGKHTEAFF.

The J gene is TRBJ1-2, the V gene TRBV5-4; TRBD1 agrees at 7 bases. V lost 3 bases and J lost 8; bases outside the gene matches: 7. This CDR3 comprises 13 residues. CDR1 is SGHNT and CDR2 is YYREEE in the germline V gene (reference sequence). DNA of the CDR3: TGTGCCAGCAGCTCCGGGACAGAAGGCGGCTACACCTTC. Translated: CASSSGTEGGYTF.

This clone was seen a single time. The chain carries TRBV9 and TRBJ2-1, with a possible D match to TRBD1 (5 bases). The CDR3 is made up of 15 amino acids. V was shortened by 2 bases and J by 2 bases, with 11 bases between the two germline ends. The V gene's germline CDR1 is SGDLS and CDR2 YYNGEE. The CDR3 DNA reads TGTGCCAGCAGCGTTGGGCAGGGCACCTACAATGAGCAGTTCTTC. Protein sequence: CASSVGQGTYNEQFF.

This clone was seen only once. This chain connects TRBV19 to TRBJ2-2; 7 nucleotides align to TRBD1. V trimming: 7 bases; J trimming: 2 bases; junction bases outside the gene matches: 10. Germline V CDR1 and CDR2: LNHDA, SQIVND (reference sequence). The CDR3 contains 16 residues. The CDR3 spells CASIPRGQVNTGELFF. As DNA, the CDR3 is TGTGCCAGTATCCCAAGGGGGCAGGTTAACACCGGGGAGCTGTTTTTT.

Comments on this clone: The junction does not match germline at one end; this may be a read error. The J gene is TRBJ1-4, the V gene TRBV7-9; perhaps TRBD1 as D (5 bases). This CDR3 is built from 16 residues. Germline values: CDR1 SEHNR, CDR2 FQNEAQ (reference sequence). DNA of the CDR3: TGTTCCAGCAGCTTAATCGGGGGGACGGTAAATGAAAAACTGTTTTTT. It translates to CSSSLIGGTVNEKLFF. The full variable domain, completed using reference TRBV7-9 and TRBJ1-4, is DTGVSQNPRHKITKRGQNVTFRCDPISEHNRLYWYRQTLGQGPEFLTYFQNEAQLEKSRLLSDRFSAERPKGSFSTLEIQRTEQGDSAMYLCSSSLIGGTVNEKLFFGSGTQLSVL.

The CDR3 reads CASSWGGDRPSGNTIYF. The CDR3 bases are TGTGCCAGCAGCTGGGGGGGAGACAGACCCTCTGGAAACACCATATATTTT. The V gene is TRBV5-6, the J gene TRBJ1-3, with TRBD1 as a possible D gene (5 bases). This CDR3 has 17 amino acids. V lost 3 bases and J 0 bases, leaving 16 bases between the germline ends. Germline CDR1 is SGHDT and CDR2 is YYEEEE.

The chain joins TRBV28 to TRBJ2-7; 8 nucleotides line up with TRBD2. The CDR3 length is 17 residues. Trimming took 4 bases from V and 5 from J; bases not matched to a gene: 16. Germline lookup yields CDR1 MDHEN and CDR2 SYDVKM. The CDR3 protein is CASSSPGGAGNRHEQYF. CDR3 DNA sequence: TGTGCCAGCAGTTCCCCGGGAGGGGCGGGAAATAGGCACGAGCAGTACTTC. The whole variable domain, filled in from reference TRBV28 and TRBJ2-7, reads DVKVTQSSRYLVKRTGEKVFLECVQDMDHENMFWYRQDPGLGLRLIYFSYDVKMKEKGDIPEGYSVSREKKERFSLILESASTNQTSMYLCASSSPGGAGNRHEQYFGPGTRLTVT.

The chain carries TRBV6-1 and TRBJ2-3; 8 bases are a match to TRBD1. This CDR3 has 15 residues. Germline V gene sequence: CDR1 MNHNS, CDR2 SASEGT. Trimming at V came to 4 bases and at J to 3 bases, leaving 6 bases not matched to a gene. Written as DNA, the CDR3 is TGTGCCAGCAGTGGGGGACAGGAAAATACAGATACGCAGTATTTT. Translation: CASSGGQENTDTQYF.